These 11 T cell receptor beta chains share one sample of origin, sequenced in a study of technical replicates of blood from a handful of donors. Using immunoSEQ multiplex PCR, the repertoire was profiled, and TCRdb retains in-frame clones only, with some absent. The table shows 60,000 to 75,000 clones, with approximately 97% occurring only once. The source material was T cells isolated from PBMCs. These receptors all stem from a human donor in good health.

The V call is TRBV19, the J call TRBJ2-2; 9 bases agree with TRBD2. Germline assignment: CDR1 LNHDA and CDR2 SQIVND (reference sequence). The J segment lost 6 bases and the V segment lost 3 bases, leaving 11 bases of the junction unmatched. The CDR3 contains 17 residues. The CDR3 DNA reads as TGTGCCAGTAGTATTGTATCGCGGGAGGGATTCCCCGGGGAGCTGTTTTTT. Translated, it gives CASSIVSREGFPGELFF. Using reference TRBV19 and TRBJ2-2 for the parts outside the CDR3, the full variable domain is DGGITQSPKYLFRKEGQNVTLSCEQNLNHDAMYWYRQDPGQGLRLIYYSQIVNDFQKGDIAEGYSVSREKKESFPLTVTSAQKNPTAFYLCASSIVSREGFPGELFFGEGSRLTVL.

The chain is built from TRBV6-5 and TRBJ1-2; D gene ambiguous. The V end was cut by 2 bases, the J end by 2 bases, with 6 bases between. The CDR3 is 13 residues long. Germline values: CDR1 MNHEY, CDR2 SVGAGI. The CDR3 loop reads CASSYVLNYGYTF. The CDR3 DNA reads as TGTGCCAGCAGTTACGTACTAAACTATGGCTACACCTTC.

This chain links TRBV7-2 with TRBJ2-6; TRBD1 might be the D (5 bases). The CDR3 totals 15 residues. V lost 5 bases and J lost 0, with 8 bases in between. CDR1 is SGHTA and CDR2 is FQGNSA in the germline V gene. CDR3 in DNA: TGTGCCAGCAGCCTGGACACCTCTGGGGCCAACGTCCTGACTTTC. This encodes CASSLDTSGANVLTF.

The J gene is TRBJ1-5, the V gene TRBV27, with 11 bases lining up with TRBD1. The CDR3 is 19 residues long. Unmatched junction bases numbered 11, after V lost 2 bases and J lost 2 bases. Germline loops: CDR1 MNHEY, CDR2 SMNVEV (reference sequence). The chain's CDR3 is CASSLGQGAWRRGNQPQHF. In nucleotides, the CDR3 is TGTGCCAGCAGTTTAGGACAGGGGGCCTGGCGCAGGGGCAATCAGCCCCAGCATTTT.

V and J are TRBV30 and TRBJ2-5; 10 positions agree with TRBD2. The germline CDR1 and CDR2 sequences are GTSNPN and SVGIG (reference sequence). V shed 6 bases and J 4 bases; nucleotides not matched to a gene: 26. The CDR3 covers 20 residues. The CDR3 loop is CACTQRQQGSSGRVGETQYF. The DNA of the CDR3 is TGTGCCTGTACCCAGAGGCAGCAGGGGTCTAGCGGGAGAGTAGGAGAGACCCAGTACTTC.

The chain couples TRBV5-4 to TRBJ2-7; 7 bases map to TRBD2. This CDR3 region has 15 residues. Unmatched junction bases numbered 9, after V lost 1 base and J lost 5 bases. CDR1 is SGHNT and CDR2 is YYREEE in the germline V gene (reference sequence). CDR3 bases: TGTGCCAGCAGCTTGCTAACGGGAGGTGAGAACGAGCAGTACTTC. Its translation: CASSLLTGGENEQYF.

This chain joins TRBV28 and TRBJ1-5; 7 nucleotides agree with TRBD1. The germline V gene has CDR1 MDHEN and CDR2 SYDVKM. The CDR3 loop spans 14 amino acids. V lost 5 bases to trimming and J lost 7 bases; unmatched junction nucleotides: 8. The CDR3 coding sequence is TGTGCCAGCAGTCCGACAGGGCCGGGACAGCCCCAGCATTTT. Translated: CASSPTGPGQPQHF.

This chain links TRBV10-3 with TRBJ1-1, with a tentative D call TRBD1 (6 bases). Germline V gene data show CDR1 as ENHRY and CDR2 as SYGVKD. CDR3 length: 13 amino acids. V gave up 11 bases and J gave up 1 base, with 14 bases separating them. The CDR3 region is CAVNRERNTEAFF. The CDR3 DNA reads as TGTGCCGTCAACAGGGAAAGGAACACTGAAGCTTTCTTT.

Here the CDR3 reads CAWGPYEQYF. The DNA for the CDR3 is TGTGCCTGGGGCCCATACGAGCAGTACTTC. This rearrangement joins TRBV30 to TRBJ2-7; D unclear. V was cut by 5 bases and J by 4 bases, with 6 bases left in between. The CDR3 length is 10 residues. CDR1 is GTSNPN, CDR2 SVGIG, per germline (reference sequence).

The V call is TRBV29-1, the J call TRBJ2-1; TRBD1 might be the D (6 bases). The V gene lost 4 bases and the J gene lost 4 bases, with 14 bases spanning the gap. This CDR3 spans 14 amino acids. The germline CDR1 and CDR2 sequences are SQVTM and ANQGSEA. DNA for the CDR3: TGCAGCGTTGGAGGGACATCGGAATACAATGAGCAGTTCTTC. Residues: CSVGGTSEYNEQFF.

CDR3 amino acids: CASSLASGDGYTF. The CDR3 coding sequence is TGTGCCAGCAGCTTAGCTTCGGGGGATGGCTACACCTTC. The rearrangement links TRBV7-2 to TRBJ1-2; weak D call: TRBD1 (5 bases). The CDR3 extends over 13 amino acids. V was trimmed by 0 bases and J by 6 bases, leaving 8 bases between them. Germline V gene sequence: CDR1 SGHTA, CDR2 FQGNSA.